This entry lists 21 T cell receptor beta chains sequenced from one sample in a study of blood T cell repertoires in COVID-19. This table comes from immunoSEQ multiplex PCR, and its TCRdb copy is limited to in-frame clones, with some not included. Here the sample spans about 280,000 clones, about 88% being singletons. Sequenced: peripheral blood. All receptors derive from a woman in her seventies with COVID-19, enrolled during active disease.

The chain is built from TRBV4-3 and TRBJ1-1, with 9 bases fitting TRBD1. V was pared by 4 bases and J by 5 bases, with 5 bases of the junction left unmatched. The CDR3 spans 14 residues. From germline, CDR1 is LGHNA and CDR2 YSLEER. The CDR3 sequence is CASSPGTGSTEAFF. The CDR3 DNA sequence: TGCGCCAGCAGCCCCGGGACAGGGTCTACTGAAGCTTTCTTT.

The chain is built from TRBV28 and TRBJ1-5; TRBD1 aligns across 10 bases. CDR3 length: 17 residues. After removal of 5 bases from V and 7 bases from J, the junction contained 14 bases not matched to a gene. Germline lookup yields CDR1 MDHEN and CDR2 SYDVKM. The chain's CDR3 is CASSRTRRDRGTQPQHF. The CDR3 DNA reads TGTGCCAGCAGTCGGACCCGCCGGGACAGGGGTACCCAGCCCCAGCATTTT.

The rearrangement links TRBV12-5 to TRBJ1-1, with TRBD1 as a possible D gene (5 bases). With 3 bases removed from V and 3 bases from J, the gap between germline ends came to 20 bases. The CDR3 consists of 17 residues. In germline, CDR1 is LGHNT, CDR2 FRNRAP. The CDR3 DNA reads TGTGCTAGTGGTTTAATCCTGGACACCCAAACGGACACTGAAGCTTTCTTT. It translates to CASGLILDTQTDTEAFF.

The chain combines TRBV4-1 with TRBJ1-2, with a tentative D call TRBD1 (6 bases). CDR3 size: 15 residues. Germline CDR1 is MGHRA and CDR2 is YSYEKL. V shed 0 bases and J shed 4 bases, with 12 bases lying between them. CDR3 region: CASSQEGVRGYGYTF. DNA of the CDR3: TGCGCCAGCAGCCAAGAAGGGGTCAGGGGCTATGGCTACACCTTC.

V is TRBV6-2 or TRBV6-3 and J is TRBJ2-5; 7 positions match TRBD2. Germline V gene lookup returns CDR1 MNHEY and CDR2 SVGEGT. The V gene end was trimmed by 4 bases and the J gene end by 1 base; junction bases not matched to a gene: 6. The length of the CDR3 is 15 residues. The chain's CDR3 is CASSLGWGGQETQYF. The CDR3 coding sequence is TGTGCCAGCAGTTTGGGATGGGGGGGCCAAGAGACCCAGTACTTC.

CDR3: CASSWWEGNEKLFF. The CDR3 region has the DNA TGTGCCAGCAGCTGGTGGGAGGGTAATGAAAAACTGTTTTTT. V usage is TRBV5-6 and J usage is TRBJ1-4; D uncertain. Per germline, CDR1 SGHDT and CDR2 YYEEEE. The V and J ends lost 3 bases and 4 bases respectively, with 10 bases between them. The CDR3 totals 14 residues.

This chain joins TRBV28 and TRBJ1-2; D ambiguous. The CDR3 consists of 13 residues. V gave up 2 bases and J gave up 4 bases, with 8 bases separating them. CDR1 is MDHEN, CDR2 SYDVKM, per germline. DNA for the CDR3: TGTGCCAGCAGTTTAACAGAGAGCTATGGCTACACCTTC. Translation: CASSLTESYGYTF.

This chain joins TRBV11-2 and TRBJ2-7, with 10 bases identical to TRBD2. The V segment lost 3 bases and the J segment 7 bases; nucleotides outside the gene matches: 9. This CDR3 contains 15 residues. Germline CDR1 is SGHAT and CDR2 is FQNNGV. CDR3 DNA: TGTGCCAGCAGCTTTGATTTAGCGGGGGGTCGGGAGCAGTACTTC. Protein: CASSFDLAGGREQYF.

The chain joins TRBV4-2 to TRBJ1-1; 10 nucleotides line up with TRBD1. The CDR3 is made up of 16 amino acids. The J segment lost 5 bases and the V segment lost 1 base, leaving 7 bases of the junction unmatched. CDR1 is LGHNA, CDR2 YNFKEQ, per germline. The CDR3 sequence is CASSQVIGQGGTEAFF. CDR3 bases: TGTGCCAGCAGCCAAGTCATTGGACAGGGGGGAACTGAAGCTTTCTTT.

The chain couples TRBV7-2 to TRBJ2-1; tentative D call: TRBD1 (5 bases). The CDR3 totals 16 residues. Germline V gives CDR1 SGHTA, CDR2 FQGNSA. Deletions cut 4 bases from V and 8 bases from J, with 21 bases between. The CDR3 region has the DNA TGTGCCAGCAGCTCTAAAGTCGCCAGGGTAGTTGATGAGCAGTTCTTC. This encodes CASSSKVARVVDEQFF.

The chain has TRBV2 and TRBJ1-6, with no clear D. CDR1 SNHLY and CDR2 FYNNEI come from the germline V gene. CDR3 length equals 15 residues. Trimming left V 6 bases short and J 4 bases short, with 13 bases between. CDR3 region: CASSMGAPYNSPLHF. The CDR3 region has the DNA TGTGCCAGCAGCATGGGAGCCCCTTATAATTCACCCCTCCACTTT.

This chain uses TRBV29-1 with TRBJ2-7, with 11 nucleotides matching TRBD1. V shed 1 base and J 3 bases; nucleotides not matched to a gene: 11. Germline CDR1 and CDR2: SQVTM and ANQGSEA. CDR3 size: 17 residues. Written as DNA, the CDR3 is TGCAGCGTTGAAGTGGACAGGGGGCTAAGGCTTCACTACGAGCAGTACTTC. Translation gives CSVEVDRGLRLHYEQYF.

The chain carries TRBV6-5 and TRBJ2-7; D perhaps matches TRBD1 (5 bases). The V and J ends lost 2 bases and 1 base respectively, with 12 bases between them. The CDR3 is made up of 15 amino acids. Germline assignment: CDR1 MNHEY and CDR2 SVGAGI. Written as DNA, the CDR3 is TGTGCCAGCAGTTACGGGGCAGGATGGTCCTACGAGCAGTACTTC. Protein: CASSYGAGWSYEQYF.

CDR3 in amino acids: CASSVRPERVTGELFF. CDR3 coding DNA: TGTGCCAGCAGCGTACGACCGGAGCGGGTCACCGGGGAGCTGTTTTTT. The V and J genes are TRBV9 and TRBJ2-2; D is perhaps TRBD2 (6 bases). CDR1 is SGDLS and CDR2 is YYNGEE in the germline V gene. V was pared by 1 base and J by 4 bases, with 14 bases between. The CDR3 sequence is 16 residues long.

Only a few counts were recorded for this clone. The rearrangement uses TRBV5-1 and TRBJ1-5, with 8 nucleotides matching TRBD1. V was pared by 1 base and J by 4 bases, with 10 bases of the junction left unmatched. The CDR3 extends over 17 amino acids. Germline CDR1 reads SGHRS; CDR2 reads YFSETQ. The CDR3 sequence is CASSLRERTGPNQPQHF. CDR3 DNA: TGCGCCAGCAGCTTGAGGGAAAGGACAGGGCCTAATCAGCCCCAGCATTTT.

The gene calls are TRBV30 and TRBJ2-2; TRBD1 matches at 10 bases. The CDR3 runs 15 residues. The V and J ends lost 6 bases and 7 bases, in that order; junction bases with no gene match: 11. Per the germline V gene, CDR1 is GTSNPN and CDR2 is SVGIG (reference sequence). The CDR3 here is CACAPGTGDIGELFF. CDR3 DNA sequence: TGTGCCTGTGCGCCTGGGACAGGGGATATCGGGGAGCTGTTTTTT.

The V gene is TRBV30, the J gene TRBJ1-3, with no clear D. V lost 5 bases, J lost 0 bases, and 11 bases lay in between. The CDR3 totals 14 residues. CDR1 and CDR2 from the germline V gene are GTSNPN and SVGIG (reference sequence). Here the CDR3 reads CAWGLLYSGNTIYF. In DNA, the CDR3 is TGTGCCTGGGGCTTACTCTACTCTGGAAACACCATATATTTT.

This clone appeared a single time. The chain recombines TRBV11-2 with TRBJ1-2; TRBD1 agrees at 9 bases. The CDR3 has 13 residues. The V segment lost 5 bases and the J segment 8 bases; nucleotides outside the gene matches: 6. Germline loops: CDR1 SGHAT, CDR2 FQNNGV. CDR3 loop: CASSNRGRQGYTF. Here the CDR3 DNA reads TGTGCCAGCAGCAACAGGGGGCGACAGGGCTACACCTTC.

The gene calls are TRBV6-5 and TRBJ1-1; the D is unclear. CDR1 is MNHEY and CDR2 is SVGAGI in the germline V gene. V was pared by 2 bases and J by 4 bases, with 5 bases between. This CDR3 contains 12 residues. The CDR3 sequence is CASSYGPTEAFF. The CDR3 nucleotides are TGTGCCAGCAGTTACGGCCCCACTGAAGCTTTCTTT.

The genes are TRBV7-9 and TRBJ2-2, with D possibly matching TRBD2 (6 bases). The CDR3 runs 17 residues. The ends were cut back, 5 bases at V and 5 bases at J, with 21 bases in the middle. The germline V gene encodes CDR1 SEHNR and CDR2 FQNEAQ (reference sequence). Here the CDR3 DNA reads TGTGCCAGCAGCCCGAAGTCGCTAGCGTCAATTACCGGGGAGCTGTTTTTT. It yields the protein CASSPKSLASITGELFF.

This clone occurred many times. The genes are TRBV2 and TRBJ1-1, with 9 bases aligning to TRBD1. The CDR3 runs 13 residues. The ends lost 9 bases at V and 4 bases at J; junction bases unmatched: 6. Germline CDR1 is SNHLY and CDR2 is FYNNEI. Here the CDR3 DNA reads TGTGCCAGAGGAATGACAGGGGGCACTGAAGCTTTCTTT. Amino acid sequence: CARGMTGGTEAFF.